This T cell receptor (beta chain) was identified in a study of early T cells in non-severe SARS-CoV-2 infection. The overall study: Bulk RNA taken from unsorted whole blood was sequenced, leaving chains unpaired. Study observations and caveats: Anti-spike CD8 responses were favored by VDJdb matching, which missed private and CD4 specificities.

CDR1 and CDR2 from the germline V gene are WNHNN and SYGVQD (reference sequence). This CDR3 is 13 amino acids long. Between the trimmed V and J ends, which lost 6 bases and 3 bases, there was a span of 11 bases. A word on this clonotype: What it binds is not known.

In the library, individual cDNA molecules carried attached unique molecular identifiers. MiXCR, applied by TCRdb to the 5' RACE reads, yields one record per CDR3 protein. The sample has roughly 65,000 distinct CDR3 sequences, over 9% seen once. The source material was whole blood. The TCR was taken from an adult who was a healthcare worker with PCR-confirmed SARS-CoV-2 infection or an uninfected control (not recorded which). The V and J genes are TRBV10-1 and TRBJ1-1; D gene ambiguous. CDR3 amino acids: CASRVEVHTEAFF. The CDR3 nucleotides are TGCGCCAGCAGGGTAGAAGTACACACTGAAGCTTTCTTT.